The 25 T cell receptor beta chains given below trace back to one sample, sequenced in a study of PD-L1 blockade in urothelial cancer. Measured with immunoSEQ multiplex PCR; TCRdb has only the in-frame clones, and not every one. Of 70,000 to 80,000 clones in the sample, around four fifths were seen once. As to time point: pretreatment peripheral blood. The sequenced sample was PBMCs, obtained around atezolizumab (anti-PD-L1) treatment. The source is a man aged 35 to 55 with urothelial cancer.

CDR3 nucleotide sequence: TGCGCCAGCAGCCAAGATTTCGGGAGGGTCTCCTACAATGAGCAGTTCTTC. Translating gives CASSQDFGRVSYNEQFF. The chain employs TRBV4-1 and TRBJ2-1, with 8 bases identical to TRBD2. V shed 0 bases and J 0 bases; nucleotides not matched to a gene: 4. There are 17 residues in the CDR3. The germline gives CDR1 MGHRA, CDR2 YSYEKL.

V gene TRBV18 combines with J gene TRBJ2-5; TRBD2 matches at 8 bases. In germline, CDR1 is KGHSH, CDR2 LQKENI. The CDR3 has 14 residues. Trimming cost V 6 bases and J 4 bases; bases outside gene matches: 7. The chain's CDR3 is CASSLGRAPETQYF. CDR3 DNA: TGTGCCAGCTCCCTCGGGAGGGCCCCAGAGACCCAGTACTTC.

The chain employs TRBV4-1 and TRBJ1-2; D uncertain. Germline CDR1 and CDR2: MGHRA and YSYEKL. Between the trimmed V and J ends, which lost 1 base and 2 bases, there was a span of 14 bases. The CDR3 is 16 residues long. CDR3 DNA sequence: TGCGCCAGCAGCCAAGTCCCAGCTAGTGTAAACTATGGCTACACCTTC. It codes for CASSQVPASVNYGYTF.

The gene calls are TRBV30 and TRBJ1-1, with 10 bases fitting TRBD1. Germline assignment: CDR1 GTSNPN and CDR2 SVGIG (reference sequence). J lost 5 bases, V lost 5 bases, and 8 bases had no gene match. CDR3 length: 14 residues. In nucleotides, the CDR3 is TGTGCCTGGGACAGGGGGCGAGGGAGGACTGAAGCTTTCTTT. Its protein is CAWDRGRGRTEAFF.

The chain uses TRBV15 and TRBJ2-1; 10 bases fit TRBD2. The CDR3 covers 15 residues. Trimming removed 1 base from V and 4 bases from J; junction bases left unmatched: 1. Germline assignment: CDR1 LNHNV and CDR2 YYDKDF (reference sequence). DNA for the CDR3: TGTGCCACCAGCAGAGGGACTAGCGGTTACAATGAGCAGTTCTTC. Translation: CATSRGTSGYNEQFF.

The rearrangement links TRBV7-2 to TRBJ2-1, with D possibly TRBD2 on 5 matching bases. The CDR3 covers 15 residues. V lost 6 bases to trimming and J lost 2 bases, with 14 bases between them. The V gene's germline CDR1 is SGHTA and CDR2 FQGNSA. CDR3 coding DNA: TGTGCCAGCAGACTAGAGGTTGAAACCTACAATGAGCAGTTCTTC. Encoded protein: CASRLEVETYNEQFF.

The chain links TRBV15 to TRBJ2-7; D possibly corresponds to TRBD1 (5 bases). Trimming pared 3 bases from V and 7 bases from J, leaving 10 bases between. The CDR3 is made up of 12 amino acids. CDR1 and CDR2 (germline): LNHNV, YYDKDF (reference sequence). As DNA, the CDR3 is TGTGCCACCAGCAGTCACAGGAGAGAGCAGTACTTC. Protein: CATSSHRREQYF. Supplemented by reference TRBV15 and TRBJ2-7, the full variable domain reads DAMVIQNPRYQVTQFGKPVTLSCSQTLNHNVMYWYQQKSSQAPKLLFHYYDKDFNNEADTPDNFQSRRPNTSFCFLDIRSPGLGDTAMYLCATSSHRREQYFGPGTRLTVT.

The chain is built from TRBV30 and TRBJ2-7; tentative D call: TRBD1 (6 bases). The CDR3 totals 11 residues. The germline gives CDR1 GTSNPN, CDR2 SVGIG (reference sequence). V was cut by 4 bases and J by 3 bases, with 7 bases left in between. The CDR3 spells CAWTRGYEQYF. The CDR3, as DNA: TGTGCCTGGACCAGGGGCTACGAGCAGTACTTC. Using reference TRBV30 and TRBJ2-7 for the parts outside the CDR3, the full variable domain is SQTIHQWPATLVQPVGSPLSLECTVEGTSNPNLYWYRQAAGRGLQLLFYSVGIGQISSEVPQNLSASRPQDRQFILSSKKLLLSDSGFYLCAWTRGYEQYFGPGTRLTVT.

The rearrangement joins TRBV19 to TRBJ1-1; D possibly corresponds to TRBD1 (5 bases). The germline V gene has CDR1 LNHDA and CDR2 SQIVND (reference sequence). The CDR3 loop spans 16 amino acids. Trimming left V 0 bases short and J 3 bases short, with 14 bases between. The CDR3 loop is CASSIDYRGLDTEAFF. For the CDR3, the DNA is TGTGCCAGTAGTATAGATTATAGGGGCCTGGACACTGAAGCTTTCTTT.

This clone occurred a few times. The J gene is TRBJ1-1, the V gene TRBV5-5; D is unresolved. The V end lost 0 bases, the J end lost 5 bases, and 5 bases lay between the germline ends. The CDR3 loop spans 12 amino acids. From germline, CDR1 is SGHKS and CDR2 YYEKEE (reference sequence). CDR3 residues: CASSLGVTEAFF. CDR3 bases: TGTGCCAGCAGCTTGGGAGTGACTGAAGCTTTCTTT.

J is TRBJ1-5 and V is TRBV18; D is perhaps TRBD1 (6 bases). The germline gives CDR1 KGHSH, CDR2 LQKENI. The CDR3 sequence is 13 residues long. Trimming shortened V by 6 bases and J by 5 bases, and 11 bases separated the two germline ends. CDR3 in amino acids: CASSTGPYQPQHF. The CDR3 DNA is TGTGCCAGCTCGACAGGTCCGTATCAGCCCCAGCATTTT.

The chain links TRBV10-2 to TRBJ1-5; D might be TRBD1 (5 bases). This CDR3 contains 14 residues. Germline CDR1 and CDR2: WSHSY and SAAADI. The V end lost 5 bases, the J end lost 4 bases, and 12 bases lay between the germline ends. CDR3 sequence: CASSRQGGNQPQHF. Written as DNA, the CDR3 is TGCGCCAGCAGTCGCCAGGGTGGGAATCAGCCCCAGCATTTT.

In this sample, this clone turned up a few times. The chain recombines TRBV19 with TRBJ1-5; 9 positions match TRBD1. Trimming took 6 bases from V and 6 from J; bases not matched to a gene: 9. The V gene's germline CDR1 is LNHDA and CDR2 SQIVND (reference sequence). CDR3 length: 15 amino acids. The DNA of the CDR3 is TGTGCCAGTAGCTACACAGGACAGGGGAGTCAGCCCCAGCATTTT. It codes for CASSYTGQGSQPQHF.

The chain is built from TRBV19 and TRBJ2-7; TRBD1 is a possible D gene (5 bases). Trimming took off 3 bases at V and 7 bases at J, with 16 bases between the two ends. The germline V gene has CDR1 LNHDA and CDR2 SQIVND (reference sequence). The length of the CDR3 is 14 residues. The CDR3 nucleotides are TGTGCCAGTAGTATTGATCTCGACAGCTTAGAGCAGTACTTC. It yields the protein CASSIDLDSLEQYF. The full variable domain, completed using reference TRBV19 and TRBJ2-7, is DGGITQSPKYLFRKEGQNVTLSCEQNLNHDAMYWYRQDPGQGLRLIYYSQIVNDFQKGDIAEGYSVSREKKESFPLTVTSAQKNPTAFYLCASSIDLDSLEQYFGPGTRLTVT.

V and J are TRBV25-1 and TRBJ2-3, with unresolved D. Germline loops: CDR1 MGHDK, CDR2 SYGVNS. Trimming removed 4 bases at V and 1 base at J, with 3 bases between. CDR3 length: 12 residues. The DNA for the CDR3 is TGTGCCAGCAGTGCGGGCACAGATACGCAGTATTTT. It specifies CASSAGTDTQYF.

This chain uses TRBV11-3 with TRBJ2-2; the match to TRBD2 covers 8 bases. The CDR3 loop spans 17 amino acids. J was trimmed by 1 base and V by 3 bases; bases with no gene match: 7. Germline V lookup: CDR1 SGHNT, CDR2 YENEEA. CDR3: CASSFRNSGKNTGELFF. The CDR3 bases are TGTGCCAGCAGCTTCAGGAATAGCGGGAAGAACACCGGGGAGCTGTTTTTT. Full variable domain (outside the CDR3, taken from reference TRBV11-3 and TRBJ2-2): EAGVVQSPRYKIIEKKQPVAFWCNPISGHNTLYWYLQNLGQGPELLIRYENEEAVDDSQLPKDRFSAERLKGVDSTLKIQPAELGDSAVYLCASSFRNSGKNTGELFFGEGSRLTVL.

The CDR3 protein is CASRSSSDYLYEQYF. The DNA of the CDR3 is TGCGCCAGCAGATCCTCTAGCGACTACCTCTACGAGCAGTACTTC. The V gene is TRBV5-1, the J gene TRBJ2-7, with a possible D match to TRBD2 (6 bases). The CDR3 is 15 amino acids. Deletions cut 5 bases from V and 3 bases from J, with 18 bases between. Germline V gives CDR1 SGHRS, CDR2 YFSETQ.

The chain recombines TRBV5-5 with TRBJ2-1, with TRBD2 matching 9 bases. This CDR3 has 15 residues. V dropped 2 bases and J dropped 5; count of bases not matched to a gene: 5. The germline V gene has CDR1 SGHKS and CDR2 YYEKEE (reference sequence). In DNA form, the CDR3 reads TGTGCCAGCAGCTTCTCCCAGCGGGGGGACAATGAGCAGTTCTTC. It encodes CASSFSQRGDNEQFF.

The DNA for the CDR3 is TGTGCCAGCAGTGGACAGTACGAGCAGTACTTC. Translated: CASSGQYEQYF. V gene TRBV6-1 combines with J gene TRBJ2-7; a possible D gene is TRBD1 (5 bases). The CDR3 runs 11 residues. Germline V CDR1 and CDR2: MNHNS, SASEGT. The ends were cut back, 4 bases at V and 4 bases at J, with 5 bases in the middle.

The chain recombines TRBV6-6 with TRBJ1-2, with 9 bases fitting TRBD1. CDR1 and CDR2 (germline): MNHNY, SVGAGI (reference sequence). The junction had 8 bases not matched to a gene; V was cut back by 10 bases and J by 5 bases. CDR3 length: 13 residues. The CDR3 nucleotides are TGTGCCACTACAGGGGGCCGGTGGTATGGCTACACCTTC. Protein sequence: CATTGGRWYGYTF.

This chain links TRBV28 with TRBJ2-7; D unclear. Germline lookup yields CDR1 MDHEN and CDR2 SYDVKM. Trimming stripped 2 bases from V and 3 bases from J, with 11 bases between. This CDR3 contains 14 residues. This chain's CDR3 is CASSLLVTHYEQYF. The CDR3 DNA reads as TGTGCCAGCAGTTTACTAGTGACCCACTACGAGCAGTACTTC.

This clone was detected only once. This sequence joins TRBV5-1 and TRBJ1-4; tentatively, D is TRBD1 (6 bases). V was trimmed by 2 bases and J by 8 bases, leaving 16 bases between them. There are 15 residues in the CDR3. The germline V gene encodes CDR1 SGHRS and CDR2 YFSETQ. In nucleotides, the CDR3 is TGCGCCAGCAGCTTTCGGGGGGCCTTAGAGGAAAAACTGTTTTTT. Amino acid sequence: CASSFRGALEEKLFF.

The chain joins TRBV2 to TRBJ1-2, with a tentative D call TRBD1 (6 bases). V lost 7 bases and J lost 0, with 21 bases in between. The CDR3 runs to 17 residues. Germline V gives CDR1 SNHLY, CDR2 FYNNEI. The CDR3 bases are TGTGCCAGCATCCTGACGGGGGGGGGCAGTCCTAACTATGGCTACACCTTC. Translating it yields CASILTGGGSPNYGYTF.

This clone showed up just once. The chain joins TRBV7-9 to TRBJ1-2; 10 bases line up with TRBD1. The CDR3 runs to 16 residues. Losses at the gene ends were 5 bases for V and 6 bases for J; bases not matched to a gene: 12. Germline V gene lookup returns CDR1 SEHNR and CDR2 FQNEAQ (reference sequence). Here the CDR3 reads CASSQDQTGGRNGYTF. The CDR3 coding sequence is TGTGCCAGCAGCCAAGACCAGACAGGGGGCAGAAATGGCTACACCTTC.

DNA for the CDR3: TGCGCCAGCAGCTTGGTACTAGCGCGCTACTCCTACGAGCAGTACTTC. It codes for CASSLVLARYSYEQYF. The chain has TRBV5-1 and TRBJ2-7; 7 bases agree with TRBD2. The CDR3 is made up of 16 amino acids. The germline gives CDR1 SGHRS, CDR2 YFSETQ. V lost 0 bases, J lost 0 bases, and 6 bases stayed unmatched.